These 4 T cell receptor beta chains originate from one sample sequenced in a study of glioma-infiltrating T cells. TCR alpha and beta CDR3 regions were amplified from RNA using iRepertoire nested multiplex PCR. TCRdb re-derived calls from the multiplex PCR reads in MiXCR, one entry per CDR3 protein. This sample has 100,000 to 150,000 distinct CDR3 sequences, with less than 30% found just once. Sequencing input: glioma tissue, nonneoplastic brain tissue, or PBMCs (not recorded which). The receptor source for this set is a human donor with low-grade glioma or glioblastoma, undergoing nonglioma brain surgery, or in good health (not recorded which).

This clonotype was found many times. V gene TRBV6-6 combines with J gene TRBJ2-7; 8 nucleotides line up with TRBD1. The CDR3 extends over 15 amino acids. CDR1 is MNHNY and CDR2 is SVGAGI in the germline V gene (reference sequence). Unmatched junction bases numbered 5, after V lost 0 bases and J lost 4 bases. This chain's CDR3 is CASSYSWTGQYEQYF. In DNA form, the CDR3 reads TGTGCCAGCAGTTACTCATGGACAGGGCAATACGAGCAGTACTTC.

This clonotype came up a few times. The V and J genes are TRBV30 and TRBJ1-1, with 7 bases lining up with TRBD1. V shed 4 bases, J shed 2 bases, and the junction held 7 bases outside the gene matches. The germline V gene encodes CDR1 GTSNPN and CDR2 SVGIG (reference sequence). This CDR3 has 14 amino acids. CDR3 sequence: CAWTSGTANTEAFF. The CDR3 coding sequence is TGTGCCTGGACCTCAGGGACAGCCAACACTGAAGCTTTCTTT. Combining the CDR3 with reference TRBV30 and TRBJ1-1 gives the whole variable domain SQTIHQWPATLVQPVGSPLSLECTVEGTSNPNLYWYRQAAGRGLQLLFYSVGIGQISSEVPQNLSASRPQDRQFILSSKKLLLSDSGFYLCAWTSGTANTEAFFGQGTRLTVV.

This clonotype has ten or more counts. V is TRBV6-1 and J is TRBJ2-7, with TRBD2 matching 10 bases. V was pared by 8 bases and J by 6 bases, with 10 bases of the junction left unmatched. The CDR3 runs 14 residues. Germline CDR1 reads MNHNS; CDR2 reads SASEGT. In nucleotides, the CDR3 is TGTGCCAGCCGGCTAGCGGGAGAAGTAGGCGAGCAGTACTTC. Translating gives CASRLAGEVGEQYF.

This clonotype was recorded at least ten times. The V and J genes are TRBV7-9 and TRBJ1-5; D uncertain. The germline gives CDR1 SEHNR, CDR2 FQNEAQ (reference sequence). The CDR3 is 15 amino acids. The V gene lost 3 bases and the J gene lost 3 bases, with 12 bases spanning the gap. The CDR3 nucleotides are TGTGCCAGCAGCTTGGGGAGAGCTCTCAATCAGCCCCAGCATTTT. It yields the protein CASSLGRALNQPQHF.